The clone carrying this T cell receptor (beta chain) turned up a few times. Its antigen remains unidentified. TCRdb re-derived calls from the reads in MiXCR, one entry per CDR3 protein. Of roughly 920,000 distinct CDR3 sequences in the sample, less than 35% were seen once. The data were obtained in a study of T cell repertoires in cytomegalovirus infection. About the research overall: A matching HLA type, together with CMV infection, was signaled by public TCR beta signatures.

Germline V gene sequence: CDR1 LGHNA, CDR2 YSLEER. CDR3 length equals 17 residues. V dropped 0 bases and J dropped 7; count of bases not matched to a gene: 12. This clonotype was sampled from a human donor in good health (CMV status not recorded). Some clones in this sample may be carry-over from other donors' samples. The chain has TRBV4-3 and TRBJ2-1; 7 nucleotides agree with TRBD2. The sample consisted of cultured CD8+ T cells from PBMCs, taken from culture after CMV antigen stimulation. CDR3 nucleotides: TGCGCCAGCAGCCAAGATCCTTGGGGGGGGGAGGGTAATGAGCAGTTCTTC. Protein product: CASSQDPWGGEGNEQFF.